One TCR beta chain is described in this entry. This entry belongs to a study of technical replicates of blood from a few donors. Here immunoSEQ multiplex PCR was the method, and the copy in TCRdb shows in-frame clones only, minus some. This repertoire shows 75,000 to 85,000 clones, over 75% found once; its top ten account for 3% to 5%. V was clipped by 5 bases and J by 3 bases; unmatched bases: 5. Germline V CDR1 and CDR2: LNHDA, SQIVND (reference sequence). The CDR3 totals 14 residues. The sequence was collected from a human donor in good health. Some clones in this sample may be carry-over from other donors' samples. Sequencing input: PBMCs. This chain uses TRBV19 with TRBJ2-7, with 9 bases that match TRBD2. The CDR3 region has the DNA TGTGCCAGTAGTCCGGGACTAGCAATCTACGAGCAGTACTTC. The encoded protein is CASSPGLAIYEQYF.